This T cell receptor (beta chain) comes out of a study of T cell responses to AZD1222 COVID-19 vaccine. Study-wide points: Females outnumbered males among donors, who were mostly white British; clonal diversity was possibly underestimated. Variant regions that are unmutated are reportedly the target of nearly half of spike-specific TCRs.

Some clones are missing from TCRdb's copy, which holds only in-frame ones; the method was immunoSEQ multiplex PCR. The sample shows some 170,000 clones, approximately 91% of them seen only once. The CDR3 contains 14 residues. Looked up from germline, CDR1 is SGHDN and CDR2 is FVKESK. The J segment lost 2 bases and the V segment lost 5 bases, leaving 6 bases of the junction unmatched. As regards this clone: As yet, its antigen is unknown.

This TCR came from an adult in good health. The chain uses TRBV14 and TRBJ2-7, with 7 bases that match TRBD1. The sample in question was peripheral blood, obtained on day 0 of AZD1222 vaccination. This CDR3 reads CASSYRGATYEQYF. The CDR3 bases are TGTGCCAGCAGCTACAGGGGCGCTACCTACGAGCAGTACTTC.